This T cell receptor beta chain came from a study of tumor-infiltrating lymphocytes in localized non-small cell lung cancer. For the study at large: Several tumor histologies, both smoking statuses, and some post-neoadjuvant chemotherapy samples were included. Study observations and caveats: Only some patients had TCR sequencing, depending on available tissue. Technical variation could not be separated from intratumor heterogeneity here. IM1 and IM2 tumors showed no difference in T-cell fraction.

Using immunoSEQ multiplex PCR, the repertoire was profiled, and TCRdb retains in-frame clones only, with some absent. The table has roughly 13,000 clones, around 70% seen once. On this clone: Antigen: not known.

CDR3 size: 13 residues. In germline, CDR1 is SGHNT, CDR2 YYREEE (reference sequence). V lost 0 bases and J 0 bases, leaving 3 bases between the germline ends. The chain joins TRBV5-4 to TRBJ1-1; no clear D. Sequencing was performed on uninvolved lung tissue not adjacent to the tumor. This TCR came from a human donor with non-small cell lung cancer. The CDR3 region is CASSLGLNTEAFF. The CDR3 DNA follows: TGTGCCAGCAGCTTGGGTCTGAACACTGAAGCTTTCTTT. The variable domain in full, completed from reference TRBV5-4 and TRBJ1-1, reads ETGVTQSPTHLIKTRGQQVTLRCSSQSGHNTVSWYQQALGQGPQFIFQYYREEENGRGNFPPRFSGLQFPNYSSELNVNALELDDSALYLCASSLGLNTEAFFGQGTRLTVV.